This T cell receptor (beta chain) was obtained from a study of vaccination effects on CD4 cells after COVID-19. Study-wide points: Few convalescent patients, and no early post-infection timepoints, were available to the study.

After around 10 days in culture, the CD4+ T cells were isolated. Days 3 and 7 saw half the medium replaced with IL-2 medium. TCRdb's copy holds only in-frame clones and misses some; the assay was immunoSEQ multiplex PCR. Here the sample spans 45,000 to 75,000 clones, over 65% being singletons. For this clone: As yet, its antigen is unknown.

Germline V gene lookup returns CDR1 SGHTS and CDR2 YDEGEE. V trimming: 5 bases; J trimming: 9 bases; junction bases outside the gene matches: 9. The CDR3 consists of 15 residues. V usage is TRBV5-8 and J usage is TRBJ1-6; 9 bases are a match to TRBD1. This sequence originates from a human donor who received a COVID-19 vaccine. The sequencing here drew on CD4+ T cells from PBMCs cultured without peptide, taken before COVID-19 vaccination. The CDR3 nucleotides are TGTGCCAGCAGGGAGACAGGGGGATTTGGTTCACCCCTCCACTTT. Protein sequence: CASRETGGFGSPLHF.